The sequence of this T cell receptor beta chain was determined in a study of low-dose radiotherapy and immunotherapy resistance in tumors. Study information: With fractions of 0.5 Gy given every 2 weeks, Cohort 1 accumulated a total of 6.5 Gy.

Germline values: CDR1 SGDLS, CDR2 YYNGEE. CDR3 length: 15 residues. Trimming took 3 bases from V and 2 from J; bases not matched to a gene: 5. As for time point: before trial treatment. Qualifying patients carried advanced solid tumors devoid of tumor-infiltrating lymphocytes. Primers used for first-strand cDNA, a TRAV- and TRBV-specific set, covered both alpha and beta chains. PCR amplification of the TCRs was performed with Phusion for 20 to 25 PCR cycles, and it relied on a constant-region primer together with a V-primer adapter. Each CDR3 protein is one row after TCRdb ran MiXCR on the reads. The repertoire holds 80,000 to 95,000 distinct CDR3 sequences, with 9% to 9.5% as singletons.

This receptor was identified in a male donor with prostate cancer. Specimen: PBMCs, collected before treatment. The rearrangement uses TRBV9 and TRBJ2-3; 8 bases are shared with TRBD2. In DNA, the CDR3 is TGTGCCAGCAGCGCGACGACTAGCGCCACAGATACGCAGTATTTT. Protein: CASSATTSATDTQYF.